This T cell receptor beta chain was sequenced for a study of T cells in Graves' hyperthyroidism and ophthalmopathy (dated by TCRdb to the late 2010s). General notes on the study: Peripheral blood was collected at initial diagnosis, before any treatment. The paper reports TCR Vbeta CDR3 sequencing of about 140 peripheral blood samples: under 45 ophthalmopathy, about 75 hyperthyroidism and around 17 progressor patients. Once sampling was done, hyperthyroidism patients were given methimazole at a starting dose of 30 mg daily, whereas ophthalmopathy patients were given high-dose intravenous methylprednisolone. Thyroid tissue and blood T-cell repertoires from over 5 Graves' hyperthyroidism patients were also compared in the study. Prospective prediction of ophthalmopathy was tested in an independent validation cohort consisting of 18 hyperthyroidism patients and more than 15 patients who later progressed to ophthalmopathy. For training and testing, the 100 or so patients in the discovery cohort were randomly divided in a 7:3 ratio. To identify TCR V-J signatures that set the groups apart, the researchers used a discovery cohort of about a hundred patients, made up of fewer than 50 with Graves' ophthalmopathy and some 60 with stable Graves' hyperthyroidism.

CDR1 MGHRA and CDR2 YSYEKL are derived from the germline V gene. V and J are truncated by 1 base and 1 base respectively, leaving an intervening sequence of 13 bases. From the cysteine through the phenylalanine, the CDR3 covers 16 amino acids. Only the CDR3 region is kept as DNA, spanning 48 bases read in frame from base 1. Findings and caveats that apply to the study as a whole: In validation, the model predicted progression to ophthalmopathy a median of roughly 6.5 months before onset, with roughly 70% sensitivity and just under 75% specificity. No statistical method was used to set the sample size in advance, and investigators knew the group allocation. Ophthalmopathy was separated from stable hyperthyroidism by a 13 V-J signature model, with approximately 89% sensitivity and roughly 81% specificity obtained in cross-validation and 80%/75% obtained in testing. Most expanded thyroid clonotypes (frequency above 0.001) were also found in blood, which suggests that blood repertoires may mirror thyroid immune responses.

The TCR beta CDR3 regions were amplified from RNA transcripts. A first-round RT-PCR of the TCR CDR3 used the HTBI primer set with the Qiagen OneStep RT-PCR kit. A second multiplex PCR round built the libraries, followed by size selection and purification. Paired-end sequencing of the libraries was performed with 100 bp reads on an Illumina HiSeq2000. Per the authors' processing: SOAPnuke was used to process the raw data, removing reads that contained adapters or uncalled bases, had a mean Phred below 15, or lacked an exact match to the constant primer or identifier. High-quality paired reads were merged using COPE v1.2.5, and each unique nucleotide sequence was defined as a clonotype. Clonotypes were aligned to IMGT TRBV, TRBD and TRBJ reference segments using MiTCR v1.1. Analysis was restricted to V-J combinations with a frequency above 0.0001, which covered about 99% of repertoires. The TCS score was defined as F50 (clonal expansion) divided by E x V (chaos), with BLOSUM62-based TCRdist calculated between CDR3 peptides within each V-J. Welch's t-statistics and random forest reduced roughly 540 V-J features to 13, which were used in a naive Bayes classifier (R e1071). In-frame beta chains were kept once TCRdb had trimmed the public reads at Q25 with fastp and called clones with MiXCR. A single entry per CDR3 protein holds the most common genes and DNA from its merged rows. The V and J calls, along with clone size, are taken from TCRdb and not from the paper's own processing. This sample comprises over 400,000 distinct CDR3 sequences, roughly 15% of them detected only once. The leading ten clones occupy over 10% of the sample.

Moderately to severely active disease, a Clinical Activity Score of at least 3, a NOSPECS grade of at least 4, and a duration under 3 months were present in ophthalmopathy patients. Any patient with an uncontrolled infection, another autoimmune disease, pregnancy or lactation was excluded. Diagnoses were established on the basis of clinical symptoms, serum thyroxine and TRAb, thyroid ultrasound, and orbital computed tomography. PBMCs were separated from about 10 ml of fresh peripheral blood using Ficoll-Paque density gradient centrifugation. Total RNA was extracted with Trizol reagent, and quality was checked on an Agilent 2100 Bioanalyzer. This clonotype was seen a handful of times. Its antigen has not been determined. There are no base qualities to consult, and no much larger clone falls within one base.

This clonotype was obtained from a man between 18 and 29 years old with Graves' ophthalmopathy. The V gene is TRBV4-1 and the J gene is TRBJ1-1; a tentative D call is TRBD1 (5 bases match). Sequenced input: blood. The nucleotide sequence is TGCGCCAGCAGCCAAGCCATCACAGGCGGGAACACTGAAGCTTTCTTT. This yields the protein CASSQAITGGNTEAFF.